The 25 T cell receptor beta chains below were found in one sample sequenced in a study of T cell responses to AZD1222 COVID-19 vaccine. Assay used: immunoSEQ multiplex PCR; TCRdb lists only in-frame clones, some missing. Found here are 150,000 to 200,000 clones, around 94% of them singletons; the top ten hold roughly 5%. The specimen comprised peripheral blood, sampled 28 days after the second AZD1222 dose. The source is an adult who received the AZD1222 COVID-19 vaccine.

The chain joins TRBV7-9 to TRBJ2-5; a weak D match, TRBD1 (5 bases). V lost 1 base, J lost 3 bases, and 9 bases lay in between. The germline gives CDR1 SEHNR, CDR2 FQNEAQ (reference sequence). The CDR3 has 14 residues. CDR3 loop: CASSLDDRKETQYF. CDR3 sequence (DNA): TGTGCCAGCAGCTTAGACGACAGAAAAGAGACCCAGTACTTC.

The rearrangement uses TRBV6-5 and TRBJ1-2, with a tentative D call TRBD1 (5 bases). The germline V gene encodes CDR1 MNHEY and CDR2 SVGAGI. Trimming removed 2 bases at V and 2 bases at J, with 9 bases between. CDR3 length equals 14 residues. CDR3 DNA sequence: TGTGCCAGCAGTTACGATGCAGGGAACTATGGCTACACCTTC. Its translation is CASSYDAGNYGYTF.

This chain connects TRBV19 to TRBJ2-1; 7 bases are a match to TRBD2. From germline, CDR1 is LNHDA and CDR2 SQIVND (reference sequence). The CDR3 sequence is 15 residues long. After removal of 1 base from V and 8 bases from J, the junction contained 8 bases not matched to a gene. This chain's CDR3 is CASSIGGRAGDEQFF. CDR3 coding DNA: TGTGCCAGTAGTATAGGTGGGAGGGCCGGTGATGAGCAGTTCTTC.

This clone was recorded once. The chain links TRBV28 to TRBJ2-1, with TRBD2 identical over 12 bases. The J segment lost 5 bases and the V segment lost 2 bases, leaving 1 base of the junction unmatched. The CDR3 covers 15 residues. Germline CDR1 and CDR2: MDHEN and SYDVKM. CDR3 region: CASSLLAGGDNEQFF. In DNA form, the CDR3 reads TGTGCCAGCAGTTTACTAGCGGGAGGGGACAATGAGCAGTTCTTC.

V and J are TRBV23-1 and TRBJ2-7; D unresolved. TRBV23-1 is an open reading frame, and its role is uncertain. The V gene lost 8 bases and the J gene lost 4 bases, with 15 bases spanning the gap. The CDR3 consists of 13 residues. DNA of the CDR3: TGCGCCAGCGGATTATTTCAGGATTACGAGCAGTACTTC. Its translation: CASGLFQDYEQYF.

The chain carries TRBV5-1 and TRBJ2-7; 12 bases align to TRBD2. J gave up 6 bases and V 0 bases, and 4 bases lay outside the gene matches. The CDR3 runs 15 residues. Germline V gene data show CDR1 as SGHRS and CDR2 as YFSETQ. Written as DNA, the CDR3 is TGCGCCAGCAGCTTGGCCCTAGCGGGAGGGCCCGAGCAGTACTTC. Protein: CASSLALAGGPEQYF.

The rearrangement joins TRBV18 to TRBJ2-1, with 8 positions matching TRBD2. The CDR3 totals 15 residues. V lost 1 base, J lost 6 bases, and 5 bases stayed unmatched. Germline V gene lookup returns CDR1 KGHSH and CDR2 LQKENI. CDR3 protein: CASSPRAGVFNEQFF. In DNA, the CDR3 is TGTGCCAGCTCACCACGAGCGGGAGTCTTCAATGAGCAGTTCTTC.

The chain combines TRBV20-1 with TRBJ2-7; D remains unclear. CDR1 is DFQATT, CDR2 SNEGSKA, per germline (reference sequence). The V and J ends lost 0 bases and 4 bases respectively, with 4 bases between them. CDR3 size: 11 residues. DNA for the CDR3: TGCAGTGCTAGAGAACTTTACGAGCAGTACTTC. It specifies CSARELYEQYF.

The chain joins TRBV2 to TRBJ1-2; tentative D call: TRBD1 (5 bases). Germline CDR1 SNHLY, CDR2 FYNNEI. Trimming removed 2 bases from V and 0 bases from J, with 13 bases in between. This CDR3 has 16 residues. The CDR3: CASSETPGRSNYGYTF. CDR3 DNA: TGTGCCAGCAGTGAAACGCCGGGACGATCTAACTATGGCTACACCTTC. Looking up the rest from reference TRBV2 and TRBJ1-2 gives the full variable domain: EPEVTQTPSHQVTQMGQEVILRCVPISNHLYFYWYRQILGQKVEFLVSFYNNEISEKSEIFDDQFSVERPDGSNFTLKIRSTKLEDSAMYFCASSETPGRSNYGYTFGSGTRLTVV.

This chain connects TRBV4-2 to TRBJ2-6, with D unresolved. CDR1 LGHNA and CDR2 YNFKEQ come from the germline V gene. The V end was cut by 1 base, the J end by 0 bases, with 4 bases between. This CDR3 has 15 amino acids. The CDR3 here is CASSQGGSGANVLTF. The CDR3 DNA reads TGTGCCAGCAGCCAAGGGGGCTCTGGGGCCAACGTCCTGACTTTC.

The chain links TRBV6-1 to TRBJ2-1; D is perhaps TRBD1 (5 bases). V shed 1 base and J shed 7 bases, with 17 bases lying between them. Germline V lookup: CDR1 MNHNS, CDR2 SASEGT. There are 16 residues in the CDR3. CDR3 region: CASSEGFRGTFNEQFF. The CDR3 DNA reads as TGTGCCAGCAGTGAAGGGTTTAGGGGCACGTTTAATGAGCAGTTCTTC.

Concerning this clone itself: The same CDR3 arises from other DNA sequences in this sample as well. The chain links TRBV4-3 to TRBJ2-2; D call uncertain. V lost 0 bases to trimming and J lost 5 bases, with 4 bases between them. The CDR3 extends over 13 amino acids. Germline-derived CDR1 and CDR2 are LGHNA and YSLEER. The CDR3 protein is CASSQDLTGELFF. DNA for the CDR3: TGCGCCAGCAGCCAAGATCTGACCGGGGAGCTGTTTTTT.

The chain combines TRBV28 with TRBJ1-1; 8 positions agree with TRBD1. This CDR3 spans 15 amino acids. Looked up from germline, CDR1 is MDHEN and CDR2 is SYDVKM. Losses at the gene ends were 2 bases for V and 0 bases for J; bases not matched to a gene: 2. The CDR3 loop reads CASSLGDRMNTEAFF. The CDR3 DNA sequence: TGTGCCAGCAGTTTAGGGGACAGGATGAACACTGAAGCTTTCTTT.

The rearrangement uses TRBV21-1 and TRBJ1-1. TRBV21-1 is given as a pseudogene. The CDR3 extends over 14 amino acids. CDR3 amino acids: CASSWGTDRLEAFF. Here the CDR3 DNA reads TGTGCCAGCAGCTGGGGGACGGATAGGTTAGAAGCTTTCTTT.

The genes are TRBV14 and TRBJ1-1; 8 positions match TRBD1. V lost 2 bases and J lost 4; bases outside the gene matches: 12. Germline CDR1 reads SGHDN; CDR2 reads FVKESK. There are 17 residues in the CDR3. DNA for the CDR3: TGTGCCAGCAGCCAATTTAGGGGGCAGGGGGCCGTCACTGAAGCTTTCTTT. Protein sequence: CASSQFRGQGAVTEAFF.

The chain uses TRBV28 and TRBJ2-2; tentative D call: TRBD1 (5 bases). V was trimmed by 8 bases and J by 2 bases, leaving 12 bases between them. Germline CDR1 and CDR2: MDHEN and SYDVKM. The CDR3 consists of 14 residues. CDR3: CASAQAINTGELFF. As DNA, the CDR3 is TGTGCCAGCGCACAGGCTATTAACACCGGGGAGCTGTTTTTT.

The V call is TRBV18, the J call TRBJ2-2; D is ambiguous. In germline, CDR1 is KGHSH, CDR2 LQKENI. There are 16 residues in the CDR3. Between the trimmed V and J ends, which lost 3 bases and 0 bases, there was a span of 11 bases. DNA for the CDR3: TGTGCCAGCTCACCGGTGAAGGCCGCGAACACCGGGGAGCTGTTTTTT. Protein: CASSPVKAANTGELFF.

V usage is TRBV28 and J usage is TRBJ2-2; TRBD2 might be the D (6 bases). This CDR3 has 16 amino acids. CDR1 is MDHEN, CDR2 SYDVKM, per germline. The V gene lost 8 bases and the J gene lost 7 bases, with 23 bases spanning the gap. CDR3 residues: CASSAASVGGIGELFF. The CDR3 DNA sequence: TGTGCCAGCTCGGCCGCTAGCGTTGGTGGGATCGGGGAGCTGTTTTTT. Based on the CDR3 plus reference TRBV28 and TRBJ2-2, the full variable domain is DVKVTQSSRYLVKRTGEKVFLECVQDMDHENMFWYRQDPGLGLRLIYFSYDVKMKEKGDIPEGYSVSREKKERFSLILESASTNQTSMYLCASSAASVGGIGELFFGEGSRLTVL.

V is TRBV3-1 (or the pseudogene TRBV3-2) and J is TRBJ1-5; no reliable D call. Trimming removed 0 bases at V and 1 base at J, with 7 bases between. CDR1 and CDR2 (germline): LGHDT, YNNKEL (reference sequence). The CDR3 loop spans 15 amino acids. Here the CDR3 reads CASSQDPRSNQPQHF. The CDR3 nucleotides are TGTGCCAGCAGCCAAGACCCGCGGAGCAATCAGCCCCAGCATTTT.

The chain recombines TRBV7-9 with TRBJ2-2, with TRBD2 as a possible D gene (5 bases). Germline V gene lookup returns CDR1 SEHNR and CDR2 FQNEAQ (reference sequence). The CDR3 consists of 15 residues. The ends were cut back, 0 bases at V and 3 bases at J, with 8 bases in the middle. The CDR3 loop reads CASSLAAEYTGELFF. DNA for the CDR3: TGTGCCAGCAGCTTAGCAGCGGAATACACCGGGGAGCTGTTTTTT. Looking up the rest from reference TRBV7-9 and TRBJ2-2 gives the full variable domain: DTGVSQNPRHKITKRGQNVTFRCDPISEHNRLYWYRQTLGQGPEFLTYFQNEAQLEKSRLLSDRFSAERPKGSFSTLEIQRTEQGDSAMYLCASSLAAEYTGELFFGEGSRLTVL.

The genes are TRBV24-1 and TRBJ1-6, with TRBD1 as a possible D gene (5 bases). CDR1 KGHDR and CDR2 SFDVKD come from the germline V gene. The CDR3 has 15 residues. Between the trimmed V and J ends, which lost 2 bases and 8 bases, there was a span of 12 bases. In DNA, the CDR3 is TGTGCCACCAGTGATTGGGACCCGGGGGATTCACCCCTCCACTTT. Its translation is CATSDWDPGDSPLHF.

The chain uses TRBV7-9 and TRBJ1-1, with D maybe TRBD1 (5 bases). The CDR3 spans 12 residues. The germline CDR1 and CDR2 sequences are SEHNR and FQNEAQ (reference sequence). The V end was cut by 5 bases, the J end by 11 bases, with 15 bases between. CDR3 bases: TGTGCCAGCAGCCAGTCGGGGGAGGTGGCTTTCTTT. It specifies CASSQSGEVAFF.

V usage is TRBV7-6 and J usage is TRBJ1-6; D is unclear. The germline V gene encodes CDR1 SGHVS and CDR2 FNYEAQ. The CDR3 runs 15 residues. V was shortened by 0 bases and J by 5 bases, with 8 bases between the two germline ends. CDR3 in DNA: TGTGCCAGCAGCTTAGCTCAAGCTCATAATTCACCCCTCCACTTT. Its translation is CASSLAQAHNSPLHF.

The chain is built from TRBV11-3 and TRBJ2-2, with no clear D. The germline V gene has CDR1 SGHNT and CDR2 YENEEA. Trimming took off 3 bases at V and 6 bases at J, with 5 bases between the two ends. The CDR3 has 12 amino acids. CDR3 coding DNA: TGTGCCAGCAGCTTTCTCGCCGGGGAGCTGTTTTTT. Translated, it gives CASSFLAGELFF.

The chain recombines TRBV5-6 with TRBJ1-1; D not resolved. CDR1 and CDR2 from the germline V gene are SGHDT and YYEEEE. This CDR3 region has 16 residues. V lost 6 bases to trimming and J lost 2 bases, with 20 bases between them. CDR3 region: CASTSTGKYGNTEAFF. DNA for the CDR3: TGTGCCAGCACTTCCACGGGGAAATACGGAAACACTGAAGCTTTCTTT.